One and the same sample provided the 22 T cell receptor beta chains below, sequenced in a study of OX40 agonist ivuxolimab in advanced cancers. Using immunoSEQ multiplex PCR, the repertoire was profiled, and TCRdb retains in-frame clones only, with some absent. The sample lists approximately 69,000 clones, 80% to 85% occurring once. This material consisted of CD4+ or CD8+ T cells sorted from blood, taken in a trial of the OX40 agonist ivuxolimab. The source is an adult with an advanced solid tumor such as melanoma, head and neck, liver or kidney cancer.

The chain is built from TRBV30 and TRBJ2-7; D ambiguous. Trimming shortened V by 4 bases and J by 4 bases, and 11 bases separated the two germline ends. This CDR3 spans 12 amino acids. Looked up from germline, CDR1 is GTSNPN and CDR2 is SVGIG (reference sequence). CDR3 loop: CAWTQDRYEQYF. The CDR3 bases are TGTGCCTGGACCCAGGACCGATACGAGCAGTACTTC.

The rearrangement uses TRBV10-1 and TRBJ2-2, with 7 positions matching TRBD1. CDR1 and CDR2 (germline): WNHNN, SYGVQD (reference sequence). The length of the CDR3 is 13 residues. Trimming cost V 6 bases and J 8 bases; bases outside gene matches: 6. CDR3 protein: CASRKTGQGELFF. The CDR3 DNA sequence: TGCGCCAGCAGAAAAACGGGACAGGGGGAGCTGTTTTTT.

DNA of the CDR3: TGTGCCAGCAGTTTTGGGAGAGACTATGGCTACACCTTC. Protein: CASSFGRDYGYTF. V and J are TRBV28 and TRBJ1-2; D is undetermined. CDR1 and CDR2 (germline): MDHEN, SYDVKM. CDR3 length equals 13 residues. Trimming took off 3 bases at V and 3 bases at J, with 8 bases between the two ends.

This chain uses TRBV29-1 with TRBJ2-5; the D is unclear. The J call may be mistaken, given a closer DNA end match to TRBJ2-7. This CDR3 comprises 13 residues. The V gene's germline CDR1 is SQVTM and CDR2 ANQGSEA. The DNA of the CDR3 is TGCAGCGTTGAGTCAGGTAGCTCCTACGAGCAGTACTTC. Amino acid sequence: CSVESGSSYEQYF.

The chain recombines TRBV7-2 with TRBJ2-2, with 8 bases matching TRBD2. From germline, CDR1 is SGHTA and CDR2 FQGNSA. V was pared by 2 bases and J by 7 bases, with 6 bases of the junction left unmatched. This CDR3 comprises 15 residues. Here the CDR3 DNA reads TGTGCCAGCAGCTTAACCCGGGGGGGTGTCGGGGAGCTGTTTTTT. Protein: CASSLTRGGVGELFF.

This chain uses TRBV7-3 with TRBJ2-2; the match to TRBD2 covers 8 bases. The CDR3 covers 14 residues. Germline V lookup: CDR1 SGHTA, CDR2 FQGTGA. V lost 4 bases, J lost 5 bases, and 3 bases stayed unmatched. Here the CDR3 DNA reads TGTGCCAGCAGCTCCAGCGGGGGTACCGGGGAGCTGTTTTTT. This gives the protein CASSSSGGTGELFF.

The chain links TRBV11-2 to TRBJ1-2; tentatively, D is TRBD1 (6 bases). The CDR3 covers 13 residues. Germline V CDR1 and CDR2: SGHAT, FQNNGV. Between the trimmed V and J ends, which lost 5 bases and 6 bases, there was a span of 13 bases. DNA of the CDR3: TGTGCCAGCAGCGTCACAGGGAGAGATGGCTACACCTTC. Its translation: CASSVTGRDGYTF.

In its sample, this clone was seen once. The chain joins TRBV5-1 to TRBJ2-2; D is unclear. V was clipped by 0 bases and J by 2 bases, with 11 bases between them. From germline, CDR1 is SGHRS and CDR2 YFSETQ. The CDR3 loop spans 16 amino acids. The CDR3 DNA reads TGCGCCAGCAGCTTGGTTACGGGCACCAACACCGGGGAGCTGTTTTTT. It specifies CASSLVTGTNTGELFF. Based on the CDR3 plus reference TRBV5-1 and TRBJ2-2, the full variable domain is KAGVTQTPRYLIKTRGQQVTLSCSPISGHRSVSWYQQTPGQGLQFLFEYFSETQRNKGNFPGRFSGRQFSNSRSEMNVSTLELGDSALYLCASSLVTGTNTGELFFGEGSRLTVL.

The gene calls are TRBV29-1 and TRBJ1-1; perhaps TRBD1 as D (5 bases). Deletions cut 0 bases from V and 4 bases from J, with 15 bases between. Germline values: CDR1 SQVTM, CDR2 ANQGSEA. The CDR3 has 15 residues. The CDR3 here is CSVEDRRGRGTEAFF. In DNA, the CDR3 is TGCAGCGTTGAAGATCGACGGGGAAGGGGCACTGAAGCTTTCTTT.

The chain joins TRBV28 to TRBJ1-2; possible D gene TRBD1, 5 bases. V lost 6 bases and J lost 8, with 19 bases in between. This CDR3 region has 14 residues. Germline V CDR1 and CDR2: MDHEN, SYDVKM. CDR3 protein: CASSLRRPGQGYTF. DNA for the CDR3: TGTGCCAGCAGCCTTCGTCGGCCGGGGCAGGGCTACACCTTC.

The genes are TRBV28 and TRBJ1-2, with 7 bases aligning to TRBD1. This CDR3 comprises 12 residues. With V trimmed by 6 bases and J by 4 bases, 2 bases remained unmatched. Germline V lookup: CDR1 MDHEN, CDR2 SYDVKM. Here the CDR3 DNA reads TGTGCCAGCAGGACAGGGACCTATGGCTACACCTTC. Protein: CASRTGTYGYTF.

The V and J genes are TRBV11-2 and TRBJ2-3, with a tentative D call TRBD2 (5 bases). The CDR3 length is 14 residues. Germline lookup yields CDR1 SGHAT and CDR2 FQNNGV. V was shortened by 2 bases and J by 2 bases, with 8 bases between the two germline ends. CDR3 residues: CASSLSDYTDTQYF. The CDR3 DNA reads TGTGCCAGCAGCTTAAGTGACTACACAGATACGCAGTATTTT.

The gene calls are TRBV7-2 and TRBJ1-6, with unresolved D. Between the trimmed V and J ends, which lost 6 bases and 6 bases, there was a span of 18 bases. This CDR3 spans 16 amino acids. Germline loops: CDR1 SGHTA, CDR2 FQGNSA. The DNA of the CDR3 is TGTGCCAGCAGTTCCTTCCGGCCCACAGCTAATTCACCCCTCCACTTT. Its translation is CASSSFRPTANSPLHF.

Details on this clone: The conserved phenylalanine or tryptophan is not found at the CDR3 terminus, so this likely reflects a read error. The DNA is omitted, as the CDR3 cannot be located on it reliably, and the CDR3 follows TCRdb's listing. The genes are TRBV27 and TRBJ2-2; the table's D gene call, TRBD2, was not cross checked with the DNA. Germline lookup yields CDR1 MNHEY and CDR2 SMNVEV (reference sequence). Termini included, the CDR3 measures 16 amino acids. This CDR3 reads CASNHSRRERAGELSS.

CDR3 DNA: TGTGCCAGTAGTACCCATCGGGGGGCTCAGAACTATGGCTACACCTTC. Residues: CASSTHRGAQNYGYTF. The chain uses TRBV19 and TRBJ1-2; D is perhaps TRBD1 (6 bases). This CDR3 has 16 residues. Trimming left V 4 bases short and J 2 bases short, with 17 bases between. CDR1 is LNHDA and CDR2 is SQIVND in the germline V gene (reference sequence).

Comments on this clone: At one boundary the junction diverges from the germline segment, which might be a read error. This rearrangement joins TRBV18 to TRBJ2-7; D remains unclear. The CDR3 runs 14 residues. In germline, CDR1 is KGHSH, CDR2 LQKENI. Here the CDR3 reads CASSPRVGNYEQCF. CDR3 bases: TGTGCCAGCTCACCACGGGTAGGGAACTACGAGCAGTGCTTC.

The chain couples TRBV6-5 to TRBJ2-3, with D unresolved. Trimming pared 2 bases from V and 6 bases from J, leaving 12 bases between. The CDR3 has 14 amino acids. Looked up from germline, CDR1 is MNHEY and CDR2 is SVGAGI. CDR3 sequence: CASSYRSLGDTQYF. The CDR3 bases are TGTGCCAGCAGTTACAGGTCCCTAGGGGATACGCAGTATTTT.

The chain recombines TRBV15 with TRBJ2-3, with TRBD2 matching 8 bases. Unmatched junction bases numbered 5, after V lost 1 base and J lost 2 bases. Germline-derived CDR1 and CDR2 are LNHNV and YYDKDF (reference sequence). The CDR3 contains 16 residues. CDR3 sequence: CATSRGTSGSTDTQYF. In DNA, the CDR3 is TGTGCCACCAGCAGAGGTACTAGCGGATCCACAGATACGCAGTATTTT.

The chain is built from TRBV5-1 and TRBJ1-2; D gene unclear. Germline lookup yields CDR1 SGHRS and CDR2 YFSETQ. CDR3 length equals 14 residues. The V end was cut by 4 bases, the J end by 2 bases, with 12 bases between. CDR3 protein: CASSATGPNYGYTF. In DNA form, the CDR3 reads TGCGCCAGCAGCGCTACCGGGCCAAACTATGGCTACACCTTC.

This clone appeared once. The chain recombines TRBV30 with TRBJ2-6; D unclear. Trimming stripped 4 bases from V and 2 bases from J, with 9 bases between. This CDR3 region has 14 residues. Germline V CDR1 and CDR2: GTSNPN, SVGIG (reference sequence). CDR3 loop: CAWMVATGANVLTF. Written as DNA, the CDR3 is TGTGCCTGGATGGTAGCAACTGGGGCCAACGTCCTGACTTTC. Full variable domain (missing parts from reference TRBV30 and TRBJ2-6): SQTIHQWPATLVQPVGSPLSLECTVEGTSNPNLYWYRQAAGRGLQLLFYSVGIGQISSEVPQNLSASRPQDRQFILSSKKLLLSDSGFYLCAWMVATGANVLTFGAGSRLTVL.

CDR3 region: CASSSQGSGYGYTF. DNA for the CDR3: TGTGCCAGCAGTTCGCAGGGCTCTGGCTATGGCTACACCTTC. The chain is built from TRBV27 and TRBJ1-2; D perhaps matches TRBD1 (5 bases). V was shortened by 4 bases and J by 4 bases, with 13 bases between the two germline ends. The CDR3 is 14 amino acids. Germline CDR1 and CDR2: MNHEY and SMNVEV (reference sequence).

The gene calls are TRBV6-6 and TRBJ1-1, with D possibly TRBD1 on 6 matching bases. Trimming took 7 bases from V and 3 from J, leaving 15 bases between them. Per the germline V gene, CDR1 is MNHNY and CDR2 is SVGAGI (reference sequence). This CDR3 spans 14 amino acids. The CDR3 reads CASTYAGEYTEAFF. As DNA, the CDR3 is TGTGCCAGCACATACGCAGGGGAGTACACTGAAGCTTTCTTT.